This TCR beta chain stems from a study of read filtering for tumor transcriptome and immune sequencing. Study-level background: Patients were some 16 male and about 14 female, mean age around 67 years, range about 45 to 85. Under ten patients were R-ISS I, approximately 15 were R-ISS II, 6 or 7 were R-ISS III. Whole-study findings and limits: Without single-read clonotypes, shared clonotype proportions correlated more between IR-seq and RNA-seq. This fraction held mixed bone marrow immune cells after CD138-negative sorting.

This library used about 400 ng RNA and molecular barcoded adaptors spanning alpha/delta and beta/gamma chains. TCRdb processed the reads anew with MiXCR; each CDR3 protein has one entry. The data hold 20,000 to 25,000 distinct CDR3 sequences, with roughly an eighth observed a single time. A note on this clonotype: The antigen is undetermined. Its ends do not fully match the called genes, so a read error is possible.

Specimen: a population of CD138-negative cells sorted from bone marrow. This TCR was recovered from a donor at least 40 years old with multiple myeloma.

CDR3 bases: TGCGCCAGCAGCCAACATCCGGGGGGGCTGGGTGAGCAGTTCTTC. Amino acid sequence: CASSQHPGGLGEQFF. The chain is built from TRBV3-1 and TRBJ2-1; 8 bases are shared with TRBD2. Germline V gene lookup returns CDR1 LGHDT and CDR2 YNNKEL (reference sequence). The CDR3 totals 15 residues.